These 26 T cell receptor beta chains share one sample of origin, sequenced in a study of blood T cell repertoires in COVID-19. Only in-frame clones appear in the TCRdb table, and some are missing; sequencing was by immunoSEQ multiplex PCR. The sample has over 200,000 clones, around 90% seen once. Material: peripheral blood. The receptors come from a woman aged 25 to 45 with acute or convalescent COVID-19.

This clone has only a few counts. The rearrangement joins TRBV5-1 to TRBJ1-6, with 8 bases fitting TRBD1. CDR3 length equals 15 residues. Germline CDR1 reads SGHRS; CDR2 reads YFSETQ. After removal of 4 bases from V and 10 bases from J, the junction contained 10 bases not matched to a gene. CDR3 residues: CASSPTPDRGSPLHF. In DNA form, the CDR3 reads TGCGCCAGCAGCCCAACCCCCGACAGGGGATCACCCCTCCACTTT.

This sequence joins TRBV19 and TRBJ2-7; weak D call: TRBD1 (6 bases). Trimming shortened V by 4 bases and J by 0 bases, and 10 bases separated the two germline ends. The germline V gene has CDR1 LNHDA and CDR2 SQIVND (reference sequence). The CDR3 contains 14 residues. In nucleotides, the CDR3 is TGTGCCAGTAGTACCCGGACAGCCTCCTACGAGCAGTACTTC. Protein: CASSTRTASYEQYF.

The V and J genes are TRBV5-1 and TRBJ1-1, with 7 bases fitting TRBD1. The CDR3 is 13 amino acids. V lost 4 bases and J lost 4; bases outside the gene matches: 4. CDR1 and CDR2 (germline): SGHRS, YFSETQ. The chain's CDR3 is CASSGTGVTEAFF. CDR3 bases: TGCGCCAGCAGCGGAACAGGGGTCACTGAAGCTTTCTTT. Using reference TRBV5-1 and TRBJ1-1 for the parts outside the CDR3, the full variable domain is KAGVTQTPRYLIKTRGQQVTLSCSPISGHRSVSWYQQTPGQGLQFLFEYFSETQRNKGNFPGRFSGRQFSNSRSEMNVSTLELGDSALYLCASSGTGVTEAFFGQGTRLTVV.

This chain's CDR3 is CAISDMGAGGQETQYF. The CDR3 region has the DNA TGTGCCATCAGTGATATGGGAGCGGGAGGGCAAGAGACCCAGTACTTC. This chain connects TRBV10-3 to TRBJ2-5; TRBD2 matches 10 bases. CDR3 length: 16 amino acids. The V gene's germline CDR1 is ENHRY and CDR2 SYGVKD. The V gene end was trimmed by 3 bases and the J gene end by 2 bases; junction bases not matched to a gene: 6.

The chain recombines TRBV5-4 with TRBJ2-1; 8 bases match TRBD2. The trim removed 2 bases at V and 6 bases at J, leaving 7 bases unmatched. The germline V gene encodes CDR1 SGHNT and CDR2 YYREEE (reference sequence). The CDR3 is 15 residues long. The CDR3 spells CASSLSPGGGNEQFF. The CDR3 nucleotides are TGTGCCAGCAGCTTAAGTCCCGGGGGGGGCAATGAGCAGTTCTTC.

The V gene is TRBV3-1 (or the pseudogene TRBV3-2), the J gene TRBJ2-7; the D is unclear. V was clipped by 4 bases and J by 2 bases, with 9 bases between them. The CDR3 length is 13 residues. From germline, CDR1 is LGHDT and CDR2 YNNKEL (reference sequence). DNA of the CDR3: TGTGCCAGCAGCCTTGCAGAAACCTACGAGCAGTACTTC. Translated: CASSLAETYEQYF.

A word on this clone: Other nucleotide sequences from this sample produce the same CDR3. V usage is TRBV19 and J usage is TRBJ2-5; the match to TRBD1 covers 7 bases. Germline values: CDR1 LNHDA, CDR2 SQIVND (reference sequence). CDR3 length: 14 residues. V shed 1 base and J 2 bases; nucleotides not matched to a gene: 1. This chain's CDR3 is CASSIGRGQETQYF. CDR3 bases: TGTGCCAGTAGTATAGGCAGGGGGCAAGAGACCCAGTACTTC.

The chain combines TRBV19 with TRBJ2-1; 9 bases agree with TRBD1. CDR3 length: 15 amino acids. With V trimmed by 7 bases and J by 2 bases, 6 bases remained unmatched. Germline CDR1 is LNHDA and CDR2 is SQIVND (reference sequence). CDR3 sequence reads: CASTSGTGTYNEQFF. Written as DNA, the CDR3 is TGTGCCAGTACTTCCGGGACAGGGACCTACAATGAGCAGTTCTTC.

This clone was detected a few times. The chain uses TRBV10-3 and TRBJ1-2; D possibly corresponds to TRBD1 (6 bases). CDR3 length: 14 residues. Germline V gives CDR1 ENHRY, CDR2 SYGVKD. V lost 4 bases to trimming and J lost 4 bases, with 13 bases between them. CDR3 region: CAISGEQGTYGYTF. In DNA, the CDR3 is TGTGCCATCAGTGGGGAACAGGGTACCTATGGCTACACCTTC.

The sample holds one count of this clone. This chain's CDR3 is CASCRDRGGDTQYF. DNA for the CDR3: TGTGCCAGCTGTAGGGACAGGGGGGGAGATACGCAGTATTTT. The genes are TRBV2 and TRBJ2-3; TRBD1 agrees at 11 bases. Germline trimming cut 8 bases from V and 5 bases from J; bases unmatched to any gene: 6. Germline lookup yields CDR1 SNHLY and CDR2 FYNNEI. The CDR3 has 14 amino acids.

This chain uses TRBV3-1 (or the pseudogene TRBV3-2) with TRBJ2-7, with D possibly being TRBD1 (5 bases). V gave up 3 bases and J gave up 5 bases, with 20 bases separating them. Germline V gene sequence: CDR1 LGHDT, CDR2 YNNKEL (reference sequence). This CDR3 contains 16 residues. This CDR3 reads CASSQPKGALPNEQYF. Written as DNA, the CDR3 is TGTGCCAGCAGCCAGCCCAAAGGGGCCCTTCCGAACGAGCAGTACTTC.

The V gene is TRBV5-1, the J gene TRBJ2-7, with TRBD2 matching 12 bases. The CDR3 sequence is 13 residues long. Germline trimming cut 6 bases from V and 3 bases from J; bases unmatched to any gene: 1. In germline, CDR1 is SGHRS, CDR2 YFSETQ. The CDR3 loop is CASKLAGGYEQYF. CDR3 nucleotides: TGCGCCAGCAAACTAGCGGGAGGCTACGAGCAGTACTTC.

This clone was counted a single time. Here the CDR3 reads CASSLQGDYGYTF. DNA for the CDR3: TGTGCCAGCAGTTTGCAGGGTGACTATGGCTACACCTTC. The V call is TRBV27, the J call TRBJ1-2, with TRBD1 as a possible D gene (5 bases). This CDR3 is 13 amino acids long. V was trimmed by 3 bases and J by 3 bases, leaving 8 bases between them. The germline gives CDR1 MNHEY, CDR2 SMNVEV (reference sequence).

The chain joins TRBV19 to TRBJ1-2; D is possibly TRBD1 (5 bases). V shed 6 bases and J shed 8 bases, with 16 bases lying between them. The CDR3 extends over 13 amino acids. Germline lookup yields CDR1 LNHDA and CDR2 SQIVND (reference sequence). CDR3 nucleotides: TGTGCCAGTAGCGGGGGAGGGACTCCAGGCTACACCTTC. This sequence encodes CASSGGGTPGYTF.

This clone was detected only once. The chain is built from TRBV27 and TRBJ2-3; D call uncertain. The V and J ends lost 7 bases and 2 bases respectively, with 10 bases between them. The CDR3 is made up of 13 amino acids. Germline CDR1 and CDR2: MNHEY and SMNVEV (reference sequence). CDR3 protein: CASISSFTDTQYF. CDR3 sequence (DNA): TGTGCCAGCATTTCTTCTTTCACAGATACGCAGTATTTT.

The rearrangement uses TRBV9 and TRBJ1-5; D perhaps matches TRBD1 (5 bases). The CDR3 consists of 13 residues. V was cut by 1 base and J by 4 bases, with 6 bases left in between. Germline V gives CDR1 SGDLS, CDR2 YYNGEE. DNA for the CDR3: TGTGCCAGCAGCGTACGGGGGAATCAGCCCCAGCATTTT. This encodes CASSVRGNQPQHF.

J is TRBJ1-1 and V is TRBV7-9; tentatively, D is TRBD1 (6 bases). V was pared by 5 bases and J by 5 bases, with 15 bases between. In germline, CDR1 is SEHNR, CDR2 FQNEAQ (reference sequence). CDR3 length: 14 amino acids. CDR3 region: CASSPPGVGTEAFF. The CDR3 coding sequence is TGTGCCAGCAGCCCACCAGGGGTGGGGACTGAAGCTTTCTTT.

V usage is TRBV11-3 and J usage is TRBJ2-1; no clear D gene. Trimming cost V 5 bases and J 3 bases, with 5 bases left between them. The CDR3 has 12 amino acids. The V gene's germline CDR1 is SGHNT and CDR2 YENEEA. In DNA, the CDR3 is TGTGCCAGCAGCCTCTACTACAATGAGCAGTTCTTC. This gives the protein CASSLYYNEQFF.

The chain uses TRBV25-1 and TRBJ2-1, with D hard to call. This CDR3 spans 13 amino acids. V gave up 2 bases and J gave up 4 bases, with 6 bases separating them. Germline V CDR1 and CDR2: MGHDK, SYGVNS. The CDR3 loop is CASSEEIYNEQFF. The CDR3 DNA sequence: TGTGCCAGCAGTGAAGAGATTTACAATGAGCAGTTCTTC.

V gene TRBV7-2 combines with J gene TRBJ2-2; weak D call: TRBD2 (7 bases). V lost 1 base and J 6 bases, leaving 12 bases between the germline ends. This CDR3 has 15 residues. Germline lookup yields CDR1 SGHTA and CDR2 FQGNSA. CDR3 residues: CASSLVGGRAGELFF. CDR3 in DNA: TGTGCCAGCAGCTTAGTGGGGGGGCGTGCCGGGGAGCTGTTTTTT.

The chain has TRBV6-2 or TRBV6-3 and TRBJ2-3; 10 bases agree with TRBD1. The J segment lost 3 bases and the V segment lost 2 bases, leaving 11 bases of the junction unmatched. The V gene's germline CDR1 is MNHEY and CDR2 SVGEGT. The CDR3 is 18 amino acids. The DNA of the CDR3 is TGTGCCAGCAGTTACCCGGGACAGGGGCTACTGTGGACAGATACGCAGTATTTT. Translation: CASSYPGQGLLWTDTQYF.

This clone has a single count. The V call is TRBV12-3 or TRBV12-4, the J call TRBJ1-3, with unresolved D. V gave up 6 bases and J gave up 0 bases, with 6 bases separating them. CDR3 length: 13 residues. CDR3 in amino acids: CASSPFSGNTIYF. The CDR3 DNA is TGTGCCAGCAGCCCGTTCTCTGGAAACACCATATATTTT.

V gene TRBV6-2 or TRBV6-3 combines with J gene TRBJ2-7; D might be TRBD1 (6 bases). Germline CDR1 MNHEY, CDR2 SVGEGT. This CDR3 contains 14 residues. The germline V and J ends were trimmed by 5 bases and 3 bases, with 14 bases remaining between them. The CDR3 DNA follows: TGTGCCAGCAGTACCCCTCAGGGGCACTACGAGCAGTACTTC. This translates into CASSTPQGHYEQYF.

In DNA, the CDR3 is TGTGCCAGTAGTCGCGACCGCGGGACTAGCGGGTATCCGCAGTATTTT. Its protein is CASSRDRGTSGYPQYF. This chain joins TRBV19 and TRBJ2-3; TRBD2 agrees at 12 bases. This CDR3 has 16 residues. Losses at the gene ends were 5 bases for V and 10 bases for J; bases not matched to a gene: 13. Per the germline V gene, CDR1 is LNHDA and CDR2 is SQIVND (reference sequence).

The chain links TRBV7-8 to TRBJ1-5; 7 bases agree with TRBD1. V lost 5 bases, J lost 4 bases, and 8 bases stayed unmatched. The germline V gene has CDR1 SGHVS and CDR2 FQNEAQ. The length of the CDR3 is 15 residues. The CDR3 region has the DNA TGTGCCAGCAGCCCGGGGACAGCACAGAATCAGCCCCAGCATTTT. Translated, it gives CASSPGTAQNQPQHF.

The chain joins TRBV5-1 to TRBJ2-1; perhaps TRBD2 as D (5 bases). The V gene lost 0 bases and the J gene lost 8 bases, with 15 bases spanning the gap. In germline, CDR1 is SGHRS, CDR2 YFSETQ. The CDR3 loop spans 15 amino acids. This chain's CDR3 is CASSLDGTSFDEQFF. CDR3 nucleotide sequence: TGCGCCAGCAGCTTGGACGGAACTAGTTTCGATGAGCAGTTCTTC.